This T cell receptor (beta chain) was observed in a study of blood T cell repertoires in COVID-19. V lost 3 bases, J lost 4 bases, and 9 bases lay in between. Per germline, CDR1 SGHDN and CDR2 FVKESK. CDR3 length: 13 residues. Assay used: immunoSEQ multiplex PCR; TCRdb lists only in-frame clones, some missing. The data contain some 290,000 clones, 85% to 95% of them singletons. Sample: PBMCs or T cells enriched from blood (not recorded which). The chain combines TRBV14 with TRBJ1-1; D gene uncertain. The clonotype originates from a woman aged 30 to 39 who had been exposed to COVID-19. In DNA form, the CDR3 reads TGTGCCAGCAGCCAGATGTCGGGCACTGAAGCTTTCTTT. As protein: CASSQMSGTEAFF. Together with reference TRBV14 and TRBJ1-1, the CDR3 gives the full variable domain: EAGVTQFPSHSVIEKGQTVTLRCDPISGHDNLYWYRRVMGKEIKFLLHFVKESKQDESGMPNNRFLAERTGGTYSTLKVQPAELEDSGVYFCASSQMSGTEAFFGQGTRLTVV.